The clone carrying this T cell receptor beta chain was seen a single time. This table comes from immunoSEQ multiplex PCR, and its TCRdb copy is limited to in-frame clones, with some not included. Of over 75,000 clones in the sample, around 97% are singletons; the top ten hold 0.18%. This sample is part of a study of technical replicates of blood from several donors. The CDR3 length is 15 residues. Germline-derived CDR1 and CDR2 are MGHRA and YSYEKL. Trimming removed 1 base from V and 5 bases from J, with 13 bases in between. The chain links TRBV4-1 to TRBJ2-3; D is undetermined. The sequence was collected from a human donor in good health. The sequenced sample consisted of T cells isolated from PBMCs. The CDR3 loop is CASSQARRYRDTQYF. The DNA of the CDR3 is TGCGCCAGCAGCCAAGCAAGGCGGTACCGAGATACGCAGTATTTT.